This is a list of T cell receptor beta chains from one sample in a study of T cells in Graves' hyperthyroidism and ophthalmopathy. TCRdb used MiXCR to reprocess the multiplex PCR reads, holding one entry per CDR3 protein. The repertoire holds some 570,000 distinct CDR3 sequences, with more than 13% as singletons. What was sequenced was blood. The receptors come from a woman younger than 35 with Graves' ophthalmopathy. Both conserved end residues are part of each CDR3. D genes are given only for firm matches. Only some rows state a clone size, as once, few, many or a class for expanded clones.

D gene	V gene	clone size	J gene	CDR3 DNA	CDR3 protein
TRBD2	TRBV12-3/TRBV12-4	once	TRBJ2-5	TGTGCCAGCAGTTTACCTAGCGGGAGAGAGACCCAGTACTTC	CASSLPSGRETQYF
-	TRBV7-6	-	TRBJ1-1	TGTGCCAGCAGCTTAGAGACAGCCCTGAACACTGAAGCTTTCTTT	CASSLETALNTEAFF
TRBD1	TRBV24-1	few	TRBJ1-3	TGTGCCACCAGTCCAACAGGGGGACTCGGAAACACCATATATTTT	CATSPTGGLGNTIYF
-	TRBV3-1	-	TRBJ2-1	TGTGCCAGCAGCCACACAGGGAGCTCCTACAATGAGCAGTTCTTC	CASSHTGSSYNEQFF
-	TRBV6-1	many	TRBJ1-2	TGTGCCAGCAGCGCCCGAACGTTCTATGGCTACACCTTC	CASSARTFYGYTF
-	TRBV20-1	-	TRBJ2-3	TGCAGTGCTACCGCCTGGCTAGCCGGCCCTACAGATACGCAGTATTTT	CSATAWLAGPTDTQYF
TRBD2	TRBV12-5	many	TRBJ2-1	TGTGCTAGTGGTTTTGGCGGGAGCACCTACAATGAGCAGTTCTTC	CASGFGGSTYNEQFF
TRBD1	TRBV7-6	few	TRBJ1-1	TGTGCCAGCAGCTTAGCACCCGACAGGGGGGTGAACACTGAAGCTTTCTTT	CASSLAPDRGVNTEAFF
-	TRBV7-3	many	TRBJ2-3	TGTGCCAGCAGCCCCTCGAGGTGGGGAGTCGGCACAGATACGCAGTATTTT	CASSPSRWGVGTDTQYF
-	TRBV5-1	few	TRBJ1-6	TGCGCCAGCAGACCCACTTTTAATTCACCCCTCCACTTT	CASRPTFNSPLHF
-	TRBV12-3/TRBV12-4	-	TRBJ1-5	TGTGCCAGCAGTCGCCCGGGGGGTCAGCCCCAGCATTTT	CASSRPGGQPQHF
-	TRBV19	many	TRBJ2-3	TGTGCCAGTAGTTTACTAGGTACTAGCACAGATACGCAGTATTTT	CASSLLGTSTDTQYF
TRBD2	TRBV5-4	few	TRBJ2-7	TGTGCCAGCAGCCCAGGACTAGGGGTAGCCTACGAGCAGTACTTC	CASSPGLGVAYEQYF
TRBD1	TRBV9	few	TRBJ2-7	TGTGCCAGCAGCGCCGGGACAGGTACTTCCTACGAGCAGTACTTC	CASSAGTGTSYEQYF
-	TRBV19	-	TRBJ1-5	TGTGCCAGTAGCGGGAGCTATCAGCCCCAGCATTTT	CASSGSYQPQHF
TRBD2	TRBV7-3	-	TRBJ2-1	TGTGCCAGCCCCCGACCTGGCGGACTAGCGGGAGGCCGCCCCTACAATGAGCAGTTCTTC	CASPRPGGLAGGRPYNEQFF
-	TRBV19	-	TRBJ1-1	TGTGCCAGTAGTATATTCCGCGACCGTATATCTGAAGCTTTCTTT	CASSIFRDRISEAFF
TRBD2	TRBV30	many	TRBJ2-7	TGTGCCTGGAAACTAGCGGGGGGGACTTCCTACGAGCAGTACTTC	CAWKLAGGTSYEQYF
TRBD2	TRBV27	few	TRBJ2-5	TGTGCCAGCAGTTTCACGGGGGGGGGAGAGACCCAGTACTTC	CASSFTGGGETQYF
TRBD2	TRBV2	many	TRBJ2-7	TGTGCCAGCAGTGAAACGCTAGCGGGAGGTGGCGAGCAGTACTTC	CASSETLAGGGEQYF
-	TRBV9	-	TRBJ1-1	TGTGCCAGCAGCCCCTCGAGGGGATACGAAGCTTTCTTT	CASSPSRGYEAFF
-	TRBV6-5	-	TRBJ1-3	TGTGCCAGCAGTTACTCTCAGGGTGCAGGAAACACCATATATTTT	CASSYSQGAGNTIYF
TRBD2	TRBV28	-	TRBJ2-7	TGTGCCAGCACCGTGGGGTCTAGCGGGGCCCTGGCCCCTTACGAGCAGTACTTC	CASTVGSSGALAPYEQYF
-	TRBV3-1	many	TRBJ1-1	TGTGCCAGCAGCCAAGGGACAGTCAACACTGAAGCTTTCTTT	CASSQGTVNTEAFF
-	TRBV20-1	many	TRBJ2-1	TGCAGTGCTAGGGGTAGCGGCATGACCTACAATGAGCAGTTCTTC	CSARGSGMTYNEQFF
-	TRBV5-6	many	TRBJ2-3	TGTGCCAGCAGCTTTACAGGGTCCCCAGATACGCAGTATTTT	CASSFTGSPDTQYF
TRBD2	TRBV3-1	many	TRBJ2-2	TGTGCCAGCAGCCAAGCTAGCGGGACGAACACCGGGGAGCTGTTTTTT	CASSQASGTNTGELFF
TRBD1	TRBV28	many	TRBJ2-7	TGTGCCAGCAGAGCCGGGACAGGACTCTACGAGCAGTACTTC	CASRAGTGLYEQYF
-	TRBV29-1	many	TRBJ2-1	TGCAGCGCATGGACAGAGAACAATGAGCAGTTCTTC	CSAWTENNEQFF
-	TRBV12-3/TRBV12-4	many	TRBJ2-3	TGTGCCAGCAGTTACCCTATGGGCGGAGTGGACCGGCAGTATTTT	CASSYPMGGVDRQYF
-	TRBV10-3	-	TRBJ1-5	TGTGCCATCAGTGAGTCCAGGCAGCCCCAGCATTTT	CAISESRQPQHF
-	TRBV24-1	many	TRBJ1-2	TGTGCCACCAGTGACCTCCGGGACATAACAGGCTACACCTTC	CATSDLRDITGYTF
-	TRBV7-6	-	TRBJ2-7	TGTGCCAGCAGCTTAGGGGGTCCCCCCAACTACGAGCAGTACTTC	CASSLGGPPNYEQYF
-	TRBV6-1	many	TRBJ2-2	TGTGCCAGCAGACCCATTGACAGTAGTTGGCCTAGTTGGAACACCGGGGAGCTGTTTTTT	CASRPIDSSWPSWNTGELFF
-	TRBV3-1	-	TRBJ2-7	TGTGCCAGCAGCCCCGTTGCAGAAGGCTTCCACGAGCAGTACTTC	CASSPVAEGFHEQYF
TRBD1	TRBV29-1	-	TRBJ1-2	TGCAGCGTCGGACAGGGTAAACATGGCTACACCTTC	CSVGQGKHGYTF
TRBD2	TRBV27	many	TRBJ2-7	TGTGCCAGCAGGGGTAGCGGGGTTTACGAGCAGTACTTC	CASRGSGVYEQYF
-	TRBV7-2	many	TRBJ2-7	TGTGCCAGCAGCTTAGACCCGGGGACCTACGAGCAGTACTTC	CASSLDPGTYEQYF
-	TRBV27	many	TRBJ1-5	TGTGCCAGCAGAATGGACAGATTCAATCAGCCCCAGCATTTT	CASRMDRFNQPQHF
TRBD1	TRBV24-1	many	TRBJ2-1	TGTGCCACCAGTGATTTCCTCACGTCGACAGGGGGACGGAATGAGCAGTTCTTC	CATSDFLTSTGGRNEQFF
TRBD1	TRBV28	-	TRBJ2-7	TGTGCCAGCGGGACAGGGGCCAACGGCTACTACGAGCAGTACTTC	CASGTGANGYYEQYF
TRBD2	TRBV13	many	TRBJ2-7	TGTGCCAGCAGCCCTCTAACTAGCGGGAGTTCCTACGAGCAGTACTTC	CASSPLTSGSSYEQYF
-	TRBV15	-	TRBJ2-1	TGTGCCACCAGCGCCTGGCAGGACATAAACAATGAGCAGTTCTTC	CATSAWQDINNEQFF
TRBD2	TRBV9	-	TRBJ2-5	TGTGCCACCAGCCTGGGCCTAGCGGGACAAGAGACCCAGTACTTC	CATSLGLAGQETQYF
-	TRBV5-5	many	TRBJ1-5	TGTGCCAGCAGCTTGGGACAGCTCCATCAGCCCCAGCATTTT	CASSLGQLHQPQHF
-	TRBV7-3	many	TRBJ2-7	TGTGCCAGCAGCTTAAATAGAGTTGTCAGTCACTACGAGCAGTACTTC	CASSLNRVVSHYEQYF
-	TRBV28	many	TRBJ2-1	TGTGCCAGCAGTGGATCAGGGTCCAATGAGCAGTTCTTC	CASSGSGSNEQFF
-	TRBV6-1	many	TRBJ1-1	TGTGCCAGCAGCCTCCGTGGGGGCCCGGTCGATGAAGCTTTCTTT	CASSLRGGPVDEAFF
TRBD2	TRBV20-1	-	TRBJ2-1	TGCAGTGCTAGAGGACGACTAGCGGGAGGGCCGAGGAATGAGCAGTTCTTC	CSARGRLAGGPRNEQFF
TRBD2	TRBV7-9	many	TRBJ2-1	TGTGCCAGCAGCCCTTGGGGAGGGTTCAATGAGCAGTTCTTC	CASSPWGGFNEQFF
-	TRBV4-1	-	TRBJ1-5	TGCGCCAGCAGCCAAGTATGGCCCAGAAAGAGGCAAAATCAGCCCCAGCATTTT	CASSQVWPRKRQNQPQHF
TRBD1	TRBV12-5	many	TRBJ1-1	TGTGCTAGTGGTCCGCCTACAGGGGGGAACACTGAAGCTTTCTTT	CASGPPTGGNTEAFF
-	TRBV7-3	many	TRBJ2-5	TGTGCCAGCAGCAAAAGTGGGGGCGGAGAGACCCAGTACTTC	CASSKSGGGETQYF
-	TRBV20-1	many	TRBJ1-1	TGCAGTGCTAGAGTTATTCGGGAGTCCACTGAAGCTTTCTTT	CSARVIRESTEAFF
TRBD1	TRBV20-1	many	TRBJ1-3	TGCAGTGCTAGAAAGGGGACAGGGTTCTCTGGAAACACCATATATTTT	CSARKGTGFSGNTIYF